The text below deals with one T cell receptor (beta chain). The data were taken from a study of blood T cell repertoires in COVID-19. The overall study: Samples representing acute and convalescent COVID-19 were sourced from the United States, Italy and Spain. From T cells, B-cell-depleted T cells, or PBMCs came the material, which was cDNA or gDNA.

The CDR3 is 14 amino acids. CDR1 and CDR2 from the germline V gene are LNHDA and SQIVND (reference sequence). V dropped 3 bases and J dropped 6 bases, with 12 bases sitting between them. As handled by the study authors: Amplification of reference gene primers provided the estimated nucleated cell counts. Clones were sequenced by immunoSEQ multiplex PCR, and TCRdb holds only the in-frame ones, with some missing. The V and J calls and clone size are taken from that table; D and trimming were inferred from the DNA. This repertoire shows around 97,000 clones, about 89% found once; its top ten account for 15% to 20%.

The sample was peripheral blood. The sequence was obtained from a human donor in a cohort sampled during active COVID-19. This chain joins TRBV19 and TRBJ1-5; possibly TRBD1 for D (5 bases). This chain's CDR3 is CASSILGAGQPQHF. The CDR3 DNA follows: TGTGCCAGTAGTATTCTTGGGGCAGGTCAGCCCCAGCATTTT.